A selection of T cell receptor beta chains follows, all from one sample in a study of cytomegalovirus exposure and HLA in healthy donors. Produced via immunoSEQ multiplex PCR; TCRdb's table is partial and in-frame only. The sample holds approximately 170,000 clones; around 80% are singletons and the top ten take more than 1%. The sequenced material came from PBMCs. Receptors were obtained from a boy aged 2 to 10 in good health and CMV-seronegative. The CDR3 runs from the conserved cysteine through the conserved F or W. D genes are given only for firm matches. Some rows have no size entry. The others give once, few or many, or a class for an expanded clone.

j_call | clone_size | d_call | v_call | cdr3_aa | cdr3_nt
TRBJ1-1 | . | TRBD1 | TRBV29-1 | CSVSYQGALTEAFF | TGCAGCGTTTCCTACCAGGGGGCGCTTACTGAAGCTTTCTTT
TRBJ2-2 | once | TRBD1 | TRBV5-1 | CASSLELKQGTMLGELFF | TGCGCCAGCAGCTTGGAACTTAAACAGGGGACGATGCTCGGGGAGCTGTTTTTT
TRBJ2-1 | . | TRBD2 | TRBV5-1 | CASSWGTSGYNEQFF | TGCGCCAGCAGCTGGGGGACTAGCGGCTACAATGAGCAGTTCTTC
TRBJ2-1 | . | . | TRBV27 | CASSFQTPGDNEQFF | TGTGCCAGCAGTTTCCAAACCCCAGGGGACAATGAGCAGTTCTTC
TRBJ2-1 | . | TRBD2 | TRBV9 | CASSVVAGGSHNEQFF | TGTGCCAGCAGCGTAGTAGCGGGGGGATCCCACAATGAGCAGTTCTTC
TRBJ2-1 | . | TRBD2 | TRBV11-2 | CASSLDGAAGGPHEQFF | TGTGCCAGCAGCTTAGATGGGGCGGCGGGGGGGCCCCATGAGCAGTTCTTC
TRBJ2-1 | . | . | TRBV9 | CASSVGSEGNEQFF | TGTGCCAGCAGCGTCGGTTCGGAGGGCAATGAGCAGTTCTTC
TRBJ2-3 | once | TRBD2 | TRBV5-6 | CASRRTSGKDTQYF | TGTGCCAGCAGACGGACTAGCGGGAAGGATACGCAGTATTTT
TRBJ2-7 | . | TRBD2 | TRBV27 | CASSPWVAGGPYEQYF | TGTGCCAGCAGCCCGTGGGTGGCGGGAGGTCCCTACGAGCAGTACTTC
TRBJ2-1 | . | TRBD2 | TRBV10-3 | CAIAASGGIYNEQFF | TGTGCCATCGCGGCTAGCGGGGGGATCTACAATGAGCAGTTCTTC
TRBJ1-2 | . | . | TRBV9 | CASSSRQVVTF | TGTGCCAGCAGCTCAAGACAGGTCGTCACCTTC
TRBJ1-5 | . | TRBD1 | TRBV29-1 | CSVTTGTGNQPQHF | TGCAGCGTTACGACAGGGACCGGCAATCAGCCCCAGCATTTT
TRBJ2-3 | . | TRBD2 | TRBV13 | CASSKGTSGRGGTDTQYF | TGTGCCAGCAGCAAAGGGACTAGCGGGAGAGGGGGCACAGATACGCAGTATTTT
TRBJ2-6 | . | TRBD2 | TRBV4-3 | CASRPSPGGSGANVLTF | TGCGCCAGCAGGCCATCACCGGGGGGCTCTGGGGCCAACGTCCTGACTTTC
TRBJ2-2 | . | . | TRBV11-3 | CASSLGGLGNTGELFF | TGTGCCAGCAGCTTAGGAGGGTTAGGCAACACCGGGGAGCTGTTTTTT
TRBJ2-1 | . | . | TRBV7-2 | CASSSTLGSNEQFF | TGTGCCAGCAGCTCCACCCTCGGGAGTAATGAGCAGTTCTTC
TRBJ1-4 | . | . | TRBV19 | CASPPRATNEKLFF | TGTGCCAGTCCCCCTCGGGCAACTAATGAAAAACTGTTTTTT
TRBJ2-7 | . | . | TRBV5-6 | CASSLLGGIDEQYF | TGTGCCAGCAGCTTATTGGGCGGGATAGACGAGCAGTACTTC
TRBJ1-2 | . | TRBD1 | TRBV7-9 | CASMRTGQGRDGYTF | TGTGCCAGCATGCGCACGGGACAGGGACGAGATGGCTACACCTTC
TRBJ1-1 | . | . | TRBV9 | CASSPPGRNTEAFF | TGTGCCAGCAGTCCCCCAGGCCGGAACACTGAAGCTTTCTTT
TRBJ2-1 | . | TRBD2 | TRBV9 | CASSVAAGAYNEQFF | TGTGCCAGCAGCGTAGCAGCGGGAGCTTACAATGAGCAGTTCTTC
TRBJ1-4 | . | . | TRBV6-5 | CASSYKSNEKLFF | TGTGCCAGCAGTTACAAGAGTAATGAAAAACTGTTTTTT
TRBJ1-4 | . | . | TRBV15 | CATSSPQTGPNEKLFF | TGTGCCACCAGCAGTCCTCAAACAGGGCCTAATGAAAAACTGTTTTTT
TRBJ2-7 | . | . | TRBV7-9 | CASSSQRAYEQYF | TGTGCCAGCAGCTCCCAGCGGGCCTACGAGCAGTACTTC
TRBJ2-1 | . | . | TRBV5-3 | CARSSEVGYNEQFF | TGTGCCAGAAGCTCCGAGGTGGGCTACAATGAGCAGTTCTTC
TRBJ1-1 | . | TRBD1 | TRBV9 | CASSVGQGEAFF | TGTGCCAGCAGCGTAGGACAGGGTGAAGCTTTCTTT
TRBJ1-2 | . | . | TRBV9 | CASSLGQPKGPNYGYTF | TGTGCCAGCAGCCTCGGACAGCCAAAAGGGCCTAACTATGGCTACACCTTC
TRBJ2-2 | once | . | TRBV5-6 | CASRPSGGRELFF | TGTGCCAGCAGACCCTCCGGGGGTCGGGAGCTGTTTTTT
TRBJ1-1 | . | . | TRBV5-1 | CASSFEQGGTEAFF | TGCGCCAGCAGCTTTGAACAGGGTGGCACTGAAGCTTTCTTT
TRBJ1-3 | . | . | TRBV29-1 | CSVGVDSSGNTIYF | TGCAGCGTTGGAGTTGACAGCTCTGGAAACACCATATATTTT
TRBJ2-1 | . | TRBD2 | TRBV5-6 | CASRLAGGIPYNEQFF | TGTGCCAGCCGACTAGCGGGAGGGATACCTTACAATGAGCAGTTCTTC
TRBJ2-7 | . | . | TRBV5-6 | CASSLAGDIAYEQYF | TGTGCCAGCAGCTTGGCCGGGGACATCGCCTACGAGCAGTACTTC
TRBJ1-2 | . | . | TRBV14 | CASSPGLQGSGYTF | TGTGCCAGCAGCCCTGGTTTGCAGGGTTCTGGCTACACCTTC
TRBJ1-5 | . | TRBD1 | TRBV2 | CASSYDRAAGQPQHF | TGTGCCAGCAGTTATGACAGGGCTGCAGGCCAGCCCCAGCATTTT
TRBJ2-1 | . | . | TRBV7-9 | CASSLVPEKQFF | TGTGCCAGCAGCTTAGTACCAGAAAAGCAGTTCTTC
TRBJ2-3 | . | TRBD2 | TRBV28 | CASSFPRGGGDTQYF | TGTGCCAGCAGTTTTCCCCGGGGGGGCGGAGATACGCAGTATTTT
TRBJ1-2 | . | . | TRBV19 | CASSITAAENYGYTF | TGTGCCAGTAGTATAACGGCGGCAGAGAACTATGGCTACACCTTC
TRBJ1-5 | . | . | TRBV1 | CTSSWTGGFYSNQPQHF | TGCACCAGCAGCTGGACAGGGGGCTTTTATAGCAATCAGCCCCAGCATTTT
TRBJ1-1 | . | TRBD1 | TRBV6-5 | CASSTTGGLGTEAFF | TGTGCCAGCAGCACCACAGGGGGCTTGGGGACTGAAGCTTTCTTT
TRBJ2-1 | . | TRBD2 | TRBV5-1 | CASSTAGGLNEQFF | TGCGCCAGCTCAACAGCGGGAGGCCTCAATGAGCAGTTCTTC
TRBJ1-2 | . | . | TRBV2 | CASSEPLKSGYTF | TGTGCCAGCAGTGAACCCCTTAAATCGGGCTACACCTTC
TRBJ2-3 | . | TRBD2 | TRBV7-9 | CASSQISGGADTQYF | TGTGCCAGCAGCCAAATTAGCGGGGGGGCAGATACGCAGTATTTT
TRBJ2-1 | . | TRBD2 | TRBV4-3 | CASSDGLGYEQFF | TGCGCCAGCAGCGACGGACTAGGCTATGAGCAGTTCTTC
TRBJ2-1 | . | TRBD1 | TRBV7-9 | CASSPGGSYNEQFF | TGTGCCAGCAGCCCAGGGGGCTCCTACAATGAGCAGTTCTTC
TRBJ2-3 | . | . | TRBV27 | CASSLGGWADTQYF | TGTGCCAGCAGTTTAGGGGGGTGGGCAGATACGCAGTATTTT
TRBJ2-3 | . | TRBD2 | TRBV7-2 | CASSLELRGRGSTDTQYF | TGTGCCAGCAGCTTAGAACTACGCGGGAGAGGGAGCACAGATACGCAGTATTTT
TRBJ2-7 | few | . | TRBV7-2 | CASSLVGQGYEQYF | TGTGCCAGCAGCTTAGTCGGCCAGGGCTACGAGCAGTACTTC
TRBJ2-2 | . | . | TRBV11-2 | CASSPTGYTGELFF | TGTGCCAGCAGCCCTACAGGGTACACCGGGGAGCTGTTTTTT
TRBJ2-1 | once | TRBD1 | TRBV7-6 | CASSQPGQGWDEQFF | TGTGCCAGCAGCCAACCGGGACAGGGTTGGGATGAGCAGTTCTTC
TRBJ2-2 | . | . | TRBV5-1 | CASSFKTGNWELFF | TGCGCCAGCAGCTTTAAAACAGGGAACTGGGAGCTGTTTTTT
TRBJ1-2 | . | . | TRBV7-8 | CASSRNARGTAYGYTF | TGTGCCAGCAGCCGCAACGCTAGGGGAACCGCTTATGGCTACACCTTC